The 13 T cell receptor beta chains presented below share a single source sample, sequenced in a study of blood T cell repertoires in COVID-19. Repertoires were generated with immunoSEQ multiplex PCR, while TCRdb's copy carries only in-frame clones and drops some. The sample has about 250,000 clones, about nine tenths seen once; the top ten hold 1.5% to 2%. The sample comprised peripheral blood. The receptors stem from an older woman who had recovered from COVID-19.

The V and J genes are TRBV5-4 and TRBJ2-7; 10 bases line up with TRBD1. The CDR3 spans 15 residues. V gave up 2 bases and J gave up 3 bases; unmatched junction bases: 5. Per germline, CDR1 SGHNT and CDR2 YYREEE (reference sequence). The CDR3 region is CASSFPGQGIYEQYF. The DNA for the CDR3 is TGTGCCAGCAGCTTCCCGGGACAGGGGATCTACGAGCAGTACTTC.

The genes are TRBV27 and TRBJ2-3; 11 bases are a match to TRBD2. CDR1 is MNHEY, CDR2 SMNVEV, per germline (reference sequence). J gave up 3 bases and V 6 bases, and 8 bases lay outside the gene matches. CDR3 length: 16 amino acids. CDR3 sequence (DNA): TGTGCCAGCAGGCAACTAGCGGGGGAGAGAACAGATACGCAGTATTTT. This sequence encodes CASRQLAGERTDTQYF.

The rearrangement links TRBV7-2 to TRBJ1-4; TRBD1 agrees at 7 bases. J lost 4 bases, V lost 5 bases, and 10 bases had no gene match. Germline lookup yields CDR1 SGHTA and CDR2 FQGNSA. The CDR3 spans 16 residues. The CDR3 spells CASSPRQGDGNEKLFF. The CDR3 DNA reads TGTGCCAGCAGCCCCCGACAGGGTGATGGTAATGAAAAACTGTTTTTT. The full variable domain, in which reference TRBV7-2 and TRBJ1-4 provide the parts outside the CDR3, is GAGVSQSPSNKVTEKGKDVELRCDPISGHTALYWYRQSLGQGLEFLIYFQGNSAPDKSGLPSDRFSAERTGGSVSTLTIQRTQQEDSAVYLCASSPRQGDGNEKLFFGSGTQLSVL.

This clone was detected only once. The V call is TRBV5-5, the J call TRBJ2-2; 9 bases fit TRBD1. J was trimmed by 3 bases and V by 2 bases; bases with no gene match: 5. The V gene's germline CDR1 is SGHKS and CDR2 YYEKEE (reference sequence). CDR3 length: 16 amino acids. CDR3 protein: CASSLNRGLDTGELFF. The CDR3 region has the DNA TGTGCCAGCAGCTTAAACAGGGGGCTAGACACCGGGGAGCTGTTTTTT.

CDR3 region: CASISPGYGYTF. As DNA, the CDR3 is TGTGCCAGTATCTCGCCGGGCTATGGCTACACCTTC. The rearrangement uses TRBV19 and TRBJ1-2; D remains unclear. CDR3 length: 12 residues. Trimming pared 7 bases from V and 4 bases from J, leaving 10 bases between. Germline values: CDR1 LNHDA, CDR2 SQIVND (reference sequence).

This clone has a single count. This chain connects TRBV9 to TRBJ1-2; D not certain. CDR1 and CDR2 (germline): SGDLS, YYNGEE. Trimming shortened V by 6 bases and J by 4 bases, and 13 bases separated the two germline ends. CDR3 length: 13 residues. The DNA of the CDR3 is TGTGCCAGCAACCGCCAGTACAGCTATGGCTACACCTTC. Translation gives CASNRQYSYGYTF.

CDR3 in amino acids: CASSWGAGDSPEQFF. CDR3 DNA sequence: TGTGCCAGCAGCTGGGGGGCAGGGGACAGTCCTGAGCAGTTCTTC. The chain carries TRBV7-3 and TRBJ2-1; D is possibly TRBD1 (7 bases). The germline CDR1 and CDR2 sequences are SGHTA and FQGTGA. V was cut by 4 bases and J by 9 bases, with 19 bases left in between. The CDR3 totals 15 residues.

The CDR3 sequence is CATSRDVRGKSGELFF. The CDR3 bases are TGTGCCACCAGCAGAGATGTCAGGGGGAAATCCGGGGAGCTGTTTTTT. The chain combines TRBV15 with TRBJ2-2; TRBD1 agrees at 7 bases. Trimming cost V 0 bases and J 6 bases; bases outside gene matches: 7. The CDR3 totals 16 residues. Germline assignment: CDR1 LNHNV and CDR2 YYDKDF (reference sequence).

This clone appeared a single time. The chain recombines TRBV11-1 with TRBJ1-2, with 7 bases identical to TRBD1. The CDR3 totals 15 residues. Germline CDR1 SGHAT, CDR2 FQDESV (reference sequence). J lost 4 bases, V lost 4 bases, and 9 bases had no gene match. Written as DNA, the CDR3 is TGTGCCAGCAGCTCAAACGCCGGGACAGCCTATGGCTACACCTTC. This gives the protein CASSSNAGTAYGYTF.

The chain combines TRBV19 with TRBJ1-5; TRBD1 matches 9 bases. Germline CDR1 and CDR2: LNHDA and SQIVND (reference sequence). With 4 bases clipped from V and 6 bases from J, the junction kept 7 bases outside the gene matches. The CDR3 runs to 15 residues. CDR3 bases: TGTGCCAGTAGTACGCCGGACAGGGGTAGTCAGCCCCAGCATTTT. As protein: CASSTPDRGSQPQHF.

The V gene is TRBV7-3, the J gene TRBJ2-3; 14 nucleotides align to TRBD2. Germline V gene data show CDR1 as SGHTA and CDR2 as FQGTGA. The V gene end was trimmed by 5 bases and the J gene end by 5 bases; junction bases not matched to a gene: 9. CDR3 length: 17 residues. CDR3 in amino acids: CASSQGLAGAQGDTQYF. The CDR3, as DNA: TGTGCCAGCAGCCAGGGACTAGCGGGGGCGCAGGGAGATACGCAGTATTTT.

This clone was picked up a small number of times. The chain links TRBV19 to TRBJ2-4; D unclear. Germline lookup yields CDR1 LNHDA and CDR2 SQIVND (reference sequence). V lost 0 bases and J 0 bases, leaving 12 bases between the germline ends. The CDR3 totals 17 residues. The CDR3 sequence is CASSIDLQPLAKNIQYF. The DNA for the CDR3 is TGTGCCAGTAGTATAGATCTACAGCCTCTAGCCAAAAACATTCAGTACTTC. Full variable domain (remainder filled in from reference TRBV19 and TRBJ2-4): DGGITQSPKYLFRKEGQNVTLSCEQNLNHDAMYWYRQDPGQGLRLIYYSQIVNDFQKGDIAEGYSVSREKKESFPLTVTSAQKNPTAFYLCASSIDLQPLAKNIQYFGAGTRLSVL.

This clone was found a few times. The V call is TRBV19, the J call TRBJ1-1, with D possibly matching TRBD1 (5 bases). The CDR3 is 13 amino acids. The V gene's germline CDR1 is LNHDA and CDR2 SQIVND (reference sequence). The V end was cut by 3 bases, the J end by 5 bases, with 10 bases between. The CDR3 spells CASSIVKGTEAFF. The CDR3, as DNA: TGTGCCAGTAGTATTGTGAAGGGGACTGAAGCTTTCTTT. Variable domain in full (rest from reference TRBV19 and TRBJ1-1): DGGITQSPKYLFRKEGQNVTLSCEQNLNHDAMYWYRQDPGQGLRLIYYSQIVNDFQKGDIAEGYSVSREKKESFPLTVTSAQKNPTAFYLCASSIVKGTEAFFGQGTRLTVV.